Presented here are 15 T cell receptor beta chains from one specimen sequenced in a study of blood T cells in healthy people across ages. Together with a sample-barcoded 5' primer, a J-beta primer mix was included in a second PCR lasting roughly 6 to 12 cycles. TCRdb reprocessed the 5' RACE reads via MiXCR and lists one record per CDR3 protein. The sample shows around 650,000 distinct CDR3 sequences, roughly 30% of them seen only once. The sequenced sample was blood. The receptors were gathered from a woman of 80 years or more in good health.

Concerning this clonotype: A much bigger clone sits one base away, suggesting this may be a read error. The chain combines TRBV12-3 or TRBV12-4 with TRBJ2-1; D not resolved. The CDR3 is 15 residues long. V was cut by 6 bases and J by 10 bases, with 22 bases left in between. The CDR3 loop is CASSLGTLLSHEQFF. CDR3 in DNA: TGTGCCAGCAGCCTTGGCACGCTATTGTCCCACGAGCAGTTCTTC.

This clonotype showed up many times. The CDR3 bases are TGCGCCAGCAGCCAAGGTCTAGCCTCGGGTGAGCAGTTCTTC. Its protein is CASSQGLASGEQFF. V is TRBV4-3 and J is TRBJ2-1; D may be TRBD2 (5 bases). Germline V CDR1 and CDR2: LGHNA, YSLEER. The CDR3 length is 14 residues. Deletions cut 1 base from V and 9 bases from J, with 13 bases between.

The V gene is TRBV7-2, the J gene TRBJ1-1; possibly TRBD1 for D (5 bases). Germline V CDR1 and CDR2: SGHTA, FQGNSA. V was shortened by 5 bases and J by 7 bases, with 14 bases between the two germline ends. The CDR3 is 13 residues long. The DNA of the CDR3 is TGTGCCAGCAGCCAACAGGCCGGGGGTGAAGCTTTCTTT. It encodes CASSQQAGGEAFF. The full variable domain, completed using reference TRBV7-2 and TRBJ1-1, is GAGVSQSPSNKVTEKGKDVELRCDPISGHTALYWYRQSLGQGLEFLIYFQGNSAPDKSGLPSDRFSAERTGGSVSTLTIQRTQQEDSAVYLCASSQQAGGEAFFGQGTRLTVV.

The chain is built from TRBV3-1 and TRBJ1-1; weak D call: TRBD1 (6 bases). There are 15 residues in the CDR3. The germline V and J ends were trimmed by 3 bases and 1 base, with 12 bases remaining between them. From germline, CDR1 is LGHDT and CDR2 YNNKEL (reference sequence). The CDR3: CASSQGTGANTEAFF. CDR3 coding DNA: TGTGCCAGCAGCCAGGGCACGGGGGCGAACACTGAAGCTTTCTTT.

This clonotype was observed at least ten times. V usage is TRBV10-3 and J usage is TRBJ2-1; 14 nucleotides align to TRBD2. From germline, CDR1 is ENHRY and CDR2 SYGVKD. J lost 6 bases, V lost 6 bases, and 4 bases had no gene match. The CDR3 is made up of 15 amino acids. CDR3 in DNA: TGTGCCATCAGCGCCGGGACTAGCGGGGGCAATGAGCAGTTCTTC. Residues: CAISAGTSGGNEQFF.

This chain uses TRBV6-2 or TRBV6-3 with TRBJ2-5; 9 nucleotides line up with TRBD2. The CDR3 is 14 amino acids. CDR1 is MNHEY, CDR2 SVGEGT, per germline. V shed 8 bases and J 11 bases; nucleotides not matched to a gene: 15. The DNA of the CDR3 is TGTGCCAGCTTTGAGCGGGGGGCTGGGGATGAGCAGTACTTC. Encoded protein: CASFERGAGDEQYF.

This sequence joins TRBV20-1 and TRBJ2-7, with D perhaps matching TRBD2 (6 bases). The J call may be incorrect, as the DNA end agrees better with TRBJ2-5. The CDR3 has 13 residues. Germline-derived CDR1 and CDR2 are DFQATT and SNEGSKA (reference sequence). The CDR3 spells CSARDPLAETQYF. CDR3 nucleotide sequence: TGCAGTGCTAGAGATCCCCTAGCGGAGACCCAGTACTTC.

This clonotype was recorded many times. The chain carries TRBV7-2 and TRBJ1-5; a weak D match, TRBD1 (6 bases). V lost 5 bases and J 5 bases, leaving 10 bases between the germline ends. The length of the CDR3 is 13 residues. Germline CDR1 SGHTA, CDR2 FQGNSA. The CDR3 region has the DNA TGTGCCAGCAGCCCAACAGGGTATCAGCCCCAGCATTTT. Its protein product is CASSPTGYQPQHF.

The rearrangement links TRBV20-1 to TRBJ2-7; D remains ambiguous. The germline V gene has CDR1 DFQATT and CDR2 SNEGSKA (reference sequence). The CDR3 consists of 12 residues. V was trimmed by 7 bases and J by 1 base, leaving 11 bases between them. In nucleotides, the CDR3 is TGCAGTGGGTTCTTACGTTCCTACGAGCAGTACTTC. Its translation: CSGFLRSYEQYF.

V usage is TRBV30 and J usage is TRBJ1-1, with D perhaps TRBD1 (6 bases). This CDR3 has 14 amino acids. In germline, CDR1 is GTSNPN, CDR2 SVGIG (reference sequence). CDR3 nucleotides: TGTGCGTGGGGCAGGGGACGTAGGGTCACTGAAGCTTTCTTT. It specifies CAWGRGRRVTEAFF.

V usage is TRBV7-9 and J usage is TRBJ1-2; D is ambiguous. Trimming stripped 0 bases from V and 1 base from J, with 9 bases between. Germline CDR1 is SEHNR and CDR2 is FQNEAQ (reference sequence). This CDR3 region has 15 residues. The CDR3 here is CASSLAGRVNYGYTF. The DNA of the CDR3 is TGTGCCAGCAGCTTAGCGGGAAGGGTTAACTATGGCTACACCTTC.

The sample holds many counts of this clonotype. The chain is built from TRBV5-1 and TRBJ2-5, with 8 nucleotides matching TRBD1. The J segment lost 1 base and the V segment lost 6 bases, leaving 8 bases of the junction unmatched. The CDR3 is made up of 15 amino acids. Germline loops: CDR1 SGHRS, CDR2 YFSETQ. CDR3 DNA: TGCGCCAGCAACCTGGACAGGGCGATCCAAGAGACCCAGTACTTC. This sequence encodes CASNLDRAIQETQYF.

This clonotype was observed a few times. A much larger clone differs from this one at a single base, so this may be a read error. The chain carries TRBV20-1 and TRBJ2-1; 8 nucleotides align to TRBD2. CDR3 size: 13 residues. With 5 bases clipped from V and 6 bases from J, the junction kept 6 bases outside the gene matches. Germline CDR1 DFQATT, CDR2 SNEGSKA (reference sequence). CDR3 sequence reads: CSAPWGLVNEQFF. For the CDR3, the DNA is TGCAGTGCTCCGTGGGGACTAGTCAATGAGCAGTTCTTC.

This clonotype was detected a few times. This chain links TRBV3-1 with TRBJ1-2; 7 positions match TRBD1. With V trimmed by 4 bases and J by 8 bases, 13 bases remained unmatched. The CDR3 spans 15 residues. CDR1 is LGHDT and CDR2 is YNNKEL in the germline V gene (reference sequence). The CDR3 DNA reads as TGTGCCAGCAGCCGAGCCAGACAGGGAGGCGACGGCTACACCTTC. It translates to CASSRARQGGDGYTF.

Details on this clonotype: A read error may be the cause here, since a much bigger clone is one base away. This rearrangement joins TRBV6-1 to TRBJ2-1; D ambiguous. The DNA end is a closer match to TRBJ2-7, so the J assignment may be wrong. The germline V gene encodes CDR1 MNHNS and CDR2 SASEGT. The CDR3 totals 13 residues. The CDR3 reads CASSEFSYNEQYF. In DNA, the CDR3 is TGTGCCAGCAGTGAATTCAGCTACAATGAGCAGTACTTC.